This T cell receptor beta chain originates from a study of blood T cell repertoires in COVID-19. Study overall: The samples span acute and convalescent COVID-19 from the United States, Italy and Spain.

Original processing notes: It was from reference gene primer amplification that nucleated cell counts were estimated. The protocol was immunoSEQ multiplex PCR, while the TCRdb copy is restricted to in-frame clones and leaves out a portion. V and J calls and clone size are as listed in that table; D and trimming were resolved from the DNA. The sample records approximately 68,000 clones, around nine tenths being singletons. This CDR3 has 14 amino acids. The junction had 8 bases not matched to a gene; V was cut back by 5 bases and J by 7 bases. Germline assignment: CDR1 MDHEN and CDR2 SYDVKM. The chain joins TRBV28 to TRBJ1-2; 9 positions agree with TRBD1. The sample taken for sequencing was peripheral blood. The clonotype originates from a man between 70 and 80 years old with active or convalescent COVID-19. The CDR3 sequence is CASSPRDRAGGYTF. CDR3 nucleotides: TGTGCCAGCAGTCCTCGGGACAGGGCGGGTGGCTACACCTTC.